This T cell receptor beta chain was captured in a study of shared clonotypes between healthy human individuals. General study points: Around 5% of naive CD4 clonotypes were common to a handful of donors.

Data came from immunoSEQ multiplex PCR; TCRdb stores just in-frame clones and leaves some out. The sample contains approximately 2.3 million clones, approximately 93% of which appear only once. Germline CDR1 and CDR2: SGHNT and YYREEE (reference sequence). This CDR3 region has 16 residues. With 5 bases clipped from V and 6 bases from J, the junction kept 11 bases outside the gene matches. Regarding this clone: Its antigen is currently unknown.

The V call is TRBV5-4, the J call TRBJ2-2; 9 nucleotides line up with TRBD2. Sample: naive CD4+ T cells from PBMCs. Subset denoted: CD45RA+ positively selected. This TCR was sampled from a young man in good health. Some clones in this sample may be carry-over from other donors' samples. The CDR3 coding sequence is TGTGCCAGCAGAACGACCGGGACTAGCATCTCCGGGGAGCTGTTTTTT. Its protein is CASRTTGTSISGELFF.